This T cell receptor (beta chain) was found in a study of cytomegalovirus exposure and HLA in healthy donors. Background on the study: Of the donors genotyped, about 410 in all, less than 90% fell in the Caucasian-associated ancestry cluster. Broader study findings: CMV serostatus was the sole immune exposure information available.

Comment on this clone: Its cognate antigen is unknown.

Germline lookup yields CDR1 MNHEY and CDR2 SVGAGI. There are 15 residues in the CDR3. V dropped 6 bases and J dropped 6 bases, with 18 bases sitting between them. The PCR employed 60 Vbeta primers together with 13 Jbeta primers. Repertoires were generated with immunoSEQ multiplex PCR, while TCRdb's copy carries only in-frame clones and drops some. The repertoire holds some 160,000 clones, with around 86% as singletons. The material sequenced was PBMCs. The origin of this receptor is a male donor in good health and CMV-seronegative. The J gene is TRBJ2-1, the V gene TRBV6-5; tentatively, D is TRBD1 (7 bases). Written as DNA, the CDR3 is TGTGCCAGCAGAAGATCCGGGACAGCGGGCAATGAGCAGTTCTTC. Translating gives CASRRSGTAGNEQFF.